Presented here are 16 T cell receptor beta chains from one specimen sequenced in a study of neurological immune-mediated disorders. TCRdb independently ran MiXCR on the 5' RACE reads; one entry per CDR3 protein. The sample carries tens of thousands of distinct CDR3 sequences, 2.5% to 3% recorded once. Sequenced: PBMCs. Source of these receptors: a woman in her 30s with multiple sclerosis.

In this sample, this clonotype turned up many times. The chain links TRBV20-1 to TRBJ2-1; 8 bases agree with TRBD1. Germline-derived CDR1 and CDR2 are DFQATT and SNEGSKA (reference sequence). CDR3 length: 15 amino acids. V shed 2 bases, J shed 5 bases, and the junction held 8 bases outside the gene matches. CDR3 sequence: CSARPPGQEDNEQFF. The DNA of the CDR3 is TGCAGTGCTAGACCTCCGGGACAGGAGGACAATGAGCAGTTCTTC.

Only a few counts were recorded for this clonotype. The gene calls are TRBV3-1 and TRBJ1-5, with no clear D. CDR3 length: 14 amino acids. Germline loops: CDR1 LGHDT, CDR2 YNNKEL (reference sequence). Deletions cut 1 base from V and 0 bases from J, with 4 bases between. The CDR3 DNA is TGTGCCAGCAGCCAAGTAGATAGCAATCAGCCCCAGCATTTT. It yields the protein CASSQVDSNQPQHF.

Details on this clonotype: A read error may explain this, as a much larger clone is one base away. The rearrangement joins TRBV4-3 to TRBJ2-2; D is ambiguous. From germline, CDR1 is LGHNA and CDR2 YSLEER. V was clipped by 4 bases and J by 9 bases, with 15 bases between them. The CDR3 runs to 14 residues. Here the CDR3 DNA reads TGCGCCAGCAGCCTAGGAAAGTTCTCCCGGGAGCTGTTTTTT. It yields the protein CASSLGKFSRELFF.

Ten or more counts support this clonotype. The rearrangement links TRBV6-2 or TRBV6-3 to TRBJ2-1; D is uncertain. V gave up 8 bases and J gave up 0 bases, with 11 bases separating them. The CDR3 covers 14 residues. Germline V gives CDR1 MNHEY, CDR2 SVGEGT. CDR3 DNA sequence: TGTGCCAGCCTAACCAGCCTCTCCTACAATGAGCAGTTCTTC. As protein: CASLTSLSYNEQFF.

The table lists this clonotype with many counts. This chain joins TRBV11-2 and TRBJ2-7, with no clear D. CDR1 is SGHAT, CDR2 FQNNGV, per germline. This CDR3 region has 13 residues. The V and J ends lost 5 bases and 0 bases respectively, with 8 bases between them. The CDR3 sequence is CASSLGISYEQYF. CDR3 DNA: TGTGCCAGCAGCCTTGGGATCTCCTACGAGCAGTACTTC. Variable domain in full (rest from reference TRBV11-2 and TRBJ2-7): EAGVAQSPRYKIIEKRQSVAFWCNPISGHATLYWYQQILGQGPKLLIQFQNNGVVDDSQLPKDRFSAERLKGVDSTLKIQPAKLEDSAVYLCASSLGISYEQYFGPGTRLTVT.

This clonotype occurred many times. The CDR3 sequence is CASSSFTARGSSYNEQFF. The CDR3, as DNA: TGTGCCAGCAGTTCCTTTACAGCACGCGGGAGCTCCTACAATGAGCAGTTCTTC. The chain joins TRBV27 to TRBJ2-1; 7 bases agree with TRBD2. With 4 bases clipped from V and 0 bases from J, the junction kept 12 bases outside the gene matches. Germline V CDR1 and CDR2: MNHEY, SMNVEV (reference sequence). CDR3 length equals 18 residues.

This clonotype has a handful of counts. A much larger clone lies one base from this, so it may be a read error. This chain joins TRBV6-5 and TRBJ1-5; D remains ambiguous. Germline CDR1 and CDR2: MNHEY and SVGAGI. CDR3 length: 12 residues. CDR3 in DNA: TGTGCCAGCGGGAATAGCAATCAGCCCCAGAATTTT. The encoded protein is CASGNSNQPQNF.

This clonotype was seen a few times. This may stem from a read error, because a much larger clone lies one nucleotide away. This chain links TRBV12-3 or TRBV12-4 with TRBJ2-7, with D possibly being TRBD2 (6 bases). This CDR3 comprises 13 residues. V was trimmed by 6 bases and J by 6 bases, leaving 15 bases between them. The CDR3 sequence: CASSPILAGEQYF. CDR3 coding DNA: TGTGCCAGCAGCCCAATACTAGCTGGCGAGCAGTACTTC.

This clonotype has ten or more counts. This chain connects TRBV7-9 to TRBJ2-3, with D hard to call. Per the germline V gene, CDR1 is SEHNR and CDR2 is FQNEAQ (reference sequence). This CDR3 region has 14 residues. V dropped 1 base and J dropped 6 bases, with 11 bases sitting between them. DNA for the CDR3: TGTGCCAGCAGCTTAGACAGCTACGAGGATACGCAGTATTTT. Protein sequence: CASSLDSYEDTQYF. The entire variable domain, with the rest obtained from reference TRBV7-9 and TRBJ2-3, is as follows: DTGVSQNPRHKITKRGQNVTFRCDPISEHNRLYWYRQTLGQGPEFLTYFQNEAQLEKSRLLSDRFSAERPKGSFSTLEIQRTEQGDSAMYLCASSLDSYEDTQYFGPGTRLTVL.

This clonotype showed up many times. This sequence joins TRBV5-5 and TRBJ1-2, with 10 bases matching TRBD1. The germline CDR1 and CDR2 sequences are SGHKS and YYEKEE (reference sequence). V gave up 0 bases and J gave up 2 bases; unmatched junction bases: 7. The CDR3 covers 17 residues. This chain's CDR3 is CASSLGLPGQGNYGYTF. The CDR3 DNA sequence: TGTGCCAGCAGCTTGGGACTTCCGGGACAGGGGAACTATGGCTACACCTTC.

This chain's CDR3 is CASSIDRGALEKLFF. In nucleotides, the CDR3 is TGTGCCAGTAGTATTGACCGCGGGGCGCTTGAAAAACTGTTTTTT. The V call is TRBV19, the J call TRBJ1-4; D possibly corresponds to TRBD1 (5 bases). Germline CDR1 reads LNHDA; CDR2 reads SQIVND (reference sequence). V was cut by 3 bases and J by 7 bases, with 15 bases left in between. The CDR3 contains 15 residues.

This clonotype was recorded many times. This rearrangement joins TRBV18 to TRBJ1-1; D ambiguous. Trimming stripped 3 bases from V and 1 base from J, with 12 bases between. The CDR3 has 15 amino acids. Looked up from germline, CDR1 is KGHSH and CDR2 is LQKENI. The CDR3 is CASSPSRDPNTEAFF. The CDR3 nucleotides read TGTGCCAGCTCACCTTCGCGTGACCCGAACACTGAAGCTTTCTTT.

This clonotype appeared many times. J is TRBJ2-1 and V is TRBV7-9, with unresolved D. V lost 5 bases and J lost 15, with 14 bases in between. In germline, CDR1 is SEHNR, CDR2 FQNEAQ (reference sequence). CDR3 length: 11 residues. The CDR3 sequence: CASSNSPSWFF. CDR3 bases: TGTGCCAGCAGCAATTCGCCGTCGTGGTTCTTC.

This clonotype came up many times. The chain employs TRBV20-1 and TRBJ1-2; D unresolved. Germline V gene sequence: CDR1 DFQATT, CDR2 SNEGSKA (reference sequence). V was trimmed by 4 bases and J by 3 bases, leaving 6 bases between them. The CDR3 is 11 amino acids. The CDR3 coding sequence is TGCAGTGCTACAGGAGACTATGGCTACACCTTC. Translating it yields CSATGDYGYTF.

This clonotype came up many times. CDR3 loop: CASTRHLNQPQHF. The CDR3 nucleotides read TGTGCCAGTACCCGGCACCTCAATCAGCCCCAGCATTTT. The chain combines TRBV19 with TRBJ1-5; no clear D. This CDR3 has 13 residues. With 7 bases removed from V and 3 bases from J, the gap between germline ends came to 10 bases. The germline V gene has CDR1 LNHDA and CDR2 SQIVND (reference sequence).

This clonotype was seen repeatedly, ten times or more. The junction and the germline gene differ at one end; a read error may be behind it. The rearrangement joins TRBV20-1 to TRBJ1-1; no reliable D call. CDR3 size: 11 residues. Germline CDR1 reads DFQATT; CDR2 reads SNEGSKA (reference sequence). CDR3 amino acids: CSARGAGRAFF. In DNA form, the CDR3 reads TGCAGTGCCAGAGGCGCGGGAAGGGCTTTCTTT.